A single T cell receptor (beta chain) is shown here with its context. From germline, CDR1 is MDHEN and CDR2 SYDVKM. V was cut by 5 bases and J by 6 bases, with 14 bases left in between. The CDR3 totals 14 residues. Generated by immunoSEQ multiplex PCR, the TCRdb table keeps only in-frame clones and is missing some. The sample has some 96,000 clones, roughly 90% seen once; the top ten hold approximately 15%. The sample originates from a study of T cell responses to AZD1222 COVID-19 vaccine. The gene calls are TRBV28 and TRBJ2-1; D gene uncertain. The sequence was obtained from an adult who received the AZD1222 COVID-19 vaccine. Specimen: peripheral blood, collected 28 days after the second AZD1222 dose. CDR3 residues: CASSDPSQVNEQFF. The CDR3, as DNA: TGTGCCAGCAGTGACCCCAGCCAGGTCAATGAGCAGTTCTTC.